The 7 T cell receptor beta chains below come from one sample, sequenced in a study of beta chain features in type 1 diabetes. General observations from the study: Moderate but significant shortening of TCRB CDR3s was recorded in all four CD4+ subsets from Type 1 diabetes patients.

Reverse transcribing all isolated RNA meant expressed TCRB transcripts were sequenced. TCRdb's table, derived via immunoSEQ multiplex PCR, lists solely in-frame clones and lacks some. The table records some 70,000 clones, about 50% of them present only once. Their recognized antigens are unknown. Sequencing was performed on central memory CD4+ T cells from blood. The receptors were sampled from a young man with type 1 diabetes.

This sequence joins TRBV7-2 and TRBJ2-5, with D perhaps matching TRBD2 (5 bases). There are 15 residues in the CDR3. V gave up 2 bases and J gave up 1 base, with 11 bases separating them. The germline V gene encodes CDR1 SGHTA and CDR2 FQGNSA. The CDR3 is CASSLMVGIQETQYF. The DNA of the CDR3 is TGTGCCAGCAGCTTAATGGTCGGGATCCAAGAGACCCAGTACTTC.

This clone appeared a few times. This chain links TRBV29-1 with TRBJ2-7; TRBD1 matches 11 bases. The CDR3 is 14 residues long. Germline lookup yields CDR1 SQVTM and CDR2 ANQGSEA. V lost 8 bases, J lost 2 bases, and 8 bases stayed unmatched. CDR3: CSPEGTGGAYEQYF. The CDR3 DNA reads TGCAGCCCAGAGGGGACAGGGGGGGCCTACGAGCAGTACTTC.

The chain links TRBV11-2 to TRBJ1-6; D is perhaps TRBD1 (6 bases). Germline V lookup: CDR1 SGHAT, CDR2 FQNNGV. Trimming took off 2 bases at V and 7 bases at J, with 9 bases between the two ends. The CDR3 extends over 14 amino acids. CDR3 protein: CASSLRGSNSPLHF. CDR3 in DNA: TGTGCCAGCAGCTTAAGGGGGTCCAATTCACCCCTCCACTTT.

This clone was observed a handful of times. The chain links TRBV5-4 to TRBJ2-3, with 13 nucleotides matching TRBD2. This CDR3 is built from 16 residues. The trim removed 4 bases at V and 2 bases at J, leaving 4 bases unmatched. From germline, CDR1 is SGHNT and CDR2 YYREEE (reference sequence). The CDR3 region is CASSPGTSGNTDTQYF. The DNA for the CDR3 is TGTGCCAGCAGCCCCGGGACTAGCGGGAACACAGATACGCAGTATTTT.

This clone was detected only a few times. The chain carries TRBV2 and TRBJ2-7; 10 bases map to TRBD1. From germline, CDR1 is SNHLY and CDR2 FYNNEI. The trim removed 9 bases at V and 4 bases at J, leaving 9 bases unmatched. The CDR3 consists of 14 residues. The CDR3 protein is CASCRDRGTYEQYF. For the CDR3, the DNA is TGTGCCAGTTGCCGGGACAGGGGTACATACGAGCAGTACTTC.

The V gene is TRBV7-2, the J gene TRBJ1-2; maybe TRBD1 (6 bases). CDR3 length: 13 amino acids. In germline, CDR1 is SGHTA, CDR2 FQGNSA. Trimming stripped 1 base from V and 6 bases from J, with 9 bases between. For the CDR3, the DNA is TGTGCCAGCAGCTTAGACAGGGATGATGGCTACACCTTC. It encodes CASSLDRDDGYTF.

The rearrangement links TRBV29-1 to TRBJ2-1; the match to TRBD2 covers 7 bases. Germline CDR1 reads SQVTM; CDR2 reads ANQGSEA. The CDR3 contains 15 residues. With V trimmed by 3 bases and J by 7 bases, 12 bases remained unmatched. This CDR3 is CSVEVGAGTRNEQFF. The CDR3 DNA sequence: TGCAGCGTTGAGGTGGGAGCGGGAACCCGAAATGAGCAGTTCTTC.